This T cell receptor (beta chain) was obtained from a study of T-cell memory formation after mild COVID-19. Study-level results: A subset of responding clones appeared in pre-infection memory, suggesting cross-reactive memory joined. Specificity for SARS-CoV-2 was not confirmed among the second-wave clones peaking on day 37. The study found contracting CD4+ clones mainly in CM and EM and contracting CD8+ clones in EMRA.

TCRdb passed the 5' RACE reads through MiXCR, listing each CDR3 protein once. The sample has hundreds of thousands of distinct CDR3 sequences; approximately 24% are singletons. Germline V gene data show CDR1 as LGHNA and CDR2 as YSLEER. The CDR3 extends over 15 amino acids. Trimming removed 0 bases from V and 4 bases from J, with 11 bases in between. This clonotype turned up a few times. The antigen is unknown. Material for sequencing was PBMCs or a T cell subset sorted from them (not recorded which). The chain recombines TRBV4-3 with TRBJ2-3; no clear D gene. The clonotype comes from an adult woman who had mild COVID-19 (a few samples of this study predate the infection). Cell type and time point are not known. The CDR3 bases are TGCGCCAGCAGCCAAGATCGGGCCAGCCCAGATACGCAGTATTTT. This encodes CASSQDRASPDTQYF.